Following are 26 T cell receptor beta chains from one sample sequenced in a study of blood T cell repertoires in COVID-19. Clones were read by immunoSEQ multiplex PCR, and TCRdb kept only the in-frame ones, dropping some. The table includes 70,000 to 80,000 clones, 75% to 85% detected once. Sequencing was carried out using peripheral blood. The receptors originated from a man older than 75 with acute or convalescent COVID-19.

This clone was seen only a few times. This sequence joins TRBV11-2 and TRBJ2-7, with TRBD1 matching 9 bases. The CDR3 consists of 16 residues. The germline V gene has CDR1 SGHAT and CDR2 FQNNGV. With V trimmed by 5 bases and J by 2 bases, 10 bases remained unmatched. CDR3 region: CASSTIAGQGPYEQYF. For the CDR3, the DNA is TGTGCCAGCAGCACCATCGCGGGACAGGGCCCCTACGAGCAGTACTTC.

V is TRBV4-3 and J is TRBJ1-4, with D perhaps TRBD1 (5 bases). Trimming stripped 0 bases from V and 10 bases from J, with 12 bases between. The CDR3 has 14 residues. Per the germline V gene, CDR1 is LGHNA and CDR2 is YSLEER. The CDR3 region is CASSQDSGHVKLFF. DNA of the CDR3: TGCGCCAGCAGCCAAGATTCAGGGCATGTAAAACTGTTTTTT.

CDR3 nucleotide sequence: TGTGCCAGCAGCCCTTTCACAGATACGCAGTATTTT. Its translation: CASSPFTDTQYF. V usage is TRBV7-8 and J usage is TRBJ2-3, with D unresolved. V lost 5 bases, J lost 2 bases, and 5 bases lay in between. There are 12 residues in the CDR3. Germline loops: CDR1 SGHVS, CDR2 FQNEAQ.

The chain is built from TRBV7-3 and TRBJ2-2; no definite D call. Trimming pared 2 bases from V and 4 bases from J, leaving 11 bases between. This CDR3 has 15 amino acids. Germline V gene sequence: CDR1 SGHTA, CDR2 FQGTGA. The CDR3 region has the DNA TGTGCCAGCAGCTTAGCCTCAGCAGGCACCGGGGAGCTGTTTTTT. As protein: CASSLASAGTGELFF. Using reference TRBV7-3 and TRBJ2-2 for the parts outside the CDR3, the full variable domain is GAGVSQTPSNKVTEKGKYVELRCDPISGHTALYWYRQSLGQGPEFLIYFQGTGAADDSGLPNDRFFAVRPEGSVSTLKIQRTERGDSAVYLCASSLASAGTGELFFGEGSRLTVL.

The V gene is TRBV29-1, the J gene TRBJ1-1, with 7 bases aligning to TRBD1. After removal of 6 bases from V and 3 bases from J, the junction contained 4 bases not matched to a gene. There are 12 residues in the CDR3. The germline V gene has CDR1 SQVTM and CDR2 ANQGSEA. The CDR3 DNA reads as TGCAGCGTCACAGGGGCGGACACTGAAGCTTTCTTT. It specifies CSVTGADTEAFF.

The chain carries TRBV29-1 and TRBJ2-1; 7 nucleotides agree with TRBD1. CDR3 length equals 15 residues. The V gene end was trimmed by 3 bases and the J gene end by 5 bases; junction bases not matched to a gene: 10. The germline V gene encodes CDR1 SQVTM and CDR2 ANQGSEA. CDR3 sequence reads: CSVDDEGDSNNEQFF. In nucleotides, the CDR3 is TGCAGCGTTGATGATGAGGGGGACAGTAACAATGAGCAGTTCTTC.

The rearrangement joins TRBV6-6 to TRBJ1-1, with a possible D match to TRBD1 (6 bases). Germline values: CDR1 MNHNY, CDR2 SVGAGI (reference sequence). This CDR3 spans 14 amino acids. The V end was cut by 6 bases, the J end by 1 base, with 12 bases between. The CDR3 DNA follows: TGTGCCAGCAGCCCAACAGGGAGGAACACTGAAGCTTTCTTT. It specifies CASSPTGRNTEAFF.

The J gene is TRBJ2-7, the V gene TRBV7-6, with D perhaps TRBD1 (6 bases). Germline V gives CDR1 SGHVS, CDR2 FNYEAQ. Trimming took 1 base from V and 3 from J, leaving 13 bases between them. This CDR3 spans 15 amino acids. The CDR3 DNA sequence: TGTGCCAGCAGCTTAGGGCAGGGGCAAAACTACGAGCAGTACTTC. It translates to CASSLGQGQNYEQYF.

This clone is a singleton in its sample. The chain uses TRBV29-1 and TRBJ2-1, with D perhaps TRBD2 (6 bases). The CDR3 totals 11 residues. The V end lost 8 bases, the J end lost 8 bases, and 13 bases lay between the germline ends. Germline V gives CDR1 SQVTM, CDR2 ANQGSEA. CDR3 DNA: TGCAGCTCCTATGGGGGGTATGAGCAGTTCTTC. Translation: CSSYGGYEQFF.

The rearrangement uses TRBV7-9 and TRBJ2-7; 10 bases map to TRBD1. Trimming removed 4 bases from V and 1 base from J; junction bases left unmatched: 7. Germline assignment: CDR1 SEHNR and CDR2 FQNEAQ (reference sequence). The CDR3 length is 16 residues. The CDR3 sequence: CASSSKGQGFSYEQYF. The CDR3 DNA sequence: TGTGCCAGCAGCTCCAAGGGACAGGGGTTTTCCTACGAGCAGTACTTC.

This clone occurred a few times. The V gene is TRBV5-1, the J gene TRBJ1-2; 9 positions match TRBD1. The germline CDR1 and CDR2 sequences are SGHRS and YFSETQ. The CDR3 runs to 14 residues. With V trimmed by 4 bases and J by 2 bases, 3 bases remained unmatched. In nucleotides, the CDR3 is TGCGCCAGCAGCGCCGGACAGGGGAACTATGGCTACACCTTC. Amino acid sequence: CASSAGQGNYGYTF.

The chain combines TRBV5-1 with TRBJ1-2, with 7 bases identical to TRBD1. Germline lookup yields CDR1 SGHRS and CDR2 YFSETQ. V lost 4 bases, J lost 4 bases, and 10 bases stayed unmatched. The CDR3 contains 15 residues. CDR3 coding DNA: TGCGCCAGCAGCACCACCGGACAGGCGGGCTATGGCTACACCTTC. Protein product: CASSTTGQAGYGYTF. Supplemented by reference TRBV5-1 and TRBJ1-2, the full variable domain reads KAGVTQTPRYLIKTRGQQVTLSCSPISGHRSVSWYQQTPGQGLQFLFEYFSETQRNKGNFPGRFSGRQFSNSRSEMNVSTLELGDSALYLCASSTTGQAGYGYTFGSGTRLTVV.

The CDR3 DNA is TGTGCCACCAGCACCGCTACAGTTTTTACTAGCACAGATACGCAGTATTTT. The encoded protein is CATSTATVFTSTDTQYF. The J gene is TRBJ2-3, the V gene TRBV15; no reliable D call. Germline-derived CDR1 and CDR2 are LNHNV and YYDKDF (reference sequence). Trimming removed 4 bases from V and 0 bases from J, with 17 bases in between. The CDR3 spans 17 residues.

The CDR3: CASSMGQLQNSPLHF. The CDR3 nucleotides read TGCGCCAGTTCGATGGGACAGTTGCAGAATTCACCCCTCCACTTT. The V call is TRBV5-1, the J call TRBJ1-6; 7 nucleotides line up with TRBD1. V lost 8 bases, J lost 7 bases, and 12 bases stayed unmatched. The CDR3 extends over 15 amino acids. Germline V gene data show CDR1 as SGHRS and CDR2 as YFSETQ.

The rearrangement uses TRBV5-6 and TRBJ1-2; 8 nucleotides align to TRBD1. Trimming cost V 0 bases and J 6 bases; bases outside gene matches: 4. The CDR3 sequence is 14 residues long. Germline assignment: CDR1 SGHDT and CDR2 YYEEEE. CDR3 nucleotides: TGTGCCAGCAGCTTGGGCAGGGGGCAGGATGGCTACACCTTC. Translation gives CASSLGRGQDGYTF.

The chain has TRBV6-5 and TRBJ1-1, with TRBD1 matching 12 bases. CDR1 MNHEY and CDR2 SVGAGI come from the germline V gene. The CDR3 length is 14 residues. The J segment lost 5 bases and the V segment lost 5 bases, leaving 3 bases of the junction unmatched. CDR3 protein: CASSRDRGRTEAFF. DNA of the CDR3: TGTGCCAGCAGTCGGGACAGGGGGCGTACTGAAGCTTTCTTT.

The chain recombines TRBV5-1 with TRBJ1-4; the match to TRBD1 covers 7 bases. The germline gives CDR1 SGHRS, CDR2 YFSETQ. V shed 4 bases and J 2 bases; nucleotides not matched to a gene: 2. The CDR3 loop spans 14 amino acids. CDR3 bases: TGCGCCAGCAGCCGGGACAGCACTAATGAAAAACTGTTTTTT. This encodes CASSRDSTNEKLFF.

The chain is built from TRBV6-6 and TRBJ1-1; the D gene is possibly TRBD1 (6 bases). V gave up 0 bases and J gave up 10 bases, with 18 bases separating them. This CDR3 region has 15 residues. Germline values: CDR1 MNHNY, CDR2 SVGAGI (reference sequence). CDR3 amino acids: CASSYSIQGGEGAFF. In nucleotides, the CDR3 is TGTGCCAGCAGTTACTCGATACAGGGAGGGGAGGGAGCTTTCTTT.

The chain joins TRBV9 to TRBJ2-2; TRBD2 agrees at 9 bases. This CDR3 comprises 19 residues. Germline V gives CDR1 SGDLS, CDR2 YYNGEE. V trimming: 0 bases; J trimming: 7 bases; junction bases outside the gene matches: 16. The CDR3 here is CASSVAGTRGGPVFGELFF. The CDR3, as DNA: TGTGCCAGCAGCGTAGCGGGGACGCGGGGGGGCCCGGTCTTCGGGGAGCTGTTTTTT.

The V call is TRBV19, the J call TRBJ2-1; TRBD2 aligns across 10 bases. This CDR3 comprises 15 residues. The J segment lost 9 bases and the V segment lost 6 bases, leaving 11 bases of the junction unmatched. The germline CDR1 and CDR2 sequences are LNHDA and SQIVND (reference sequence). In DNA form, the CDR3 reads TGTGCCAGTAGAGCGAGCGGGAGGGCCGTAGGTGAGCAGTTCTTC. As protein: CASRASGRAVGEQFF. Looking up the rest from reference TRBV19 and TRBJ2-1 gives the full variable domain: DGGITQSPKYLFRKEGQNVTLSCEQNLNHDAMYWYRQDPGQGLRLIYYSQIVNDFQKGDIAEGYSVSREKKESFPLTVTSAQKNPTAFYLCASRASGRAVGEQFFGPGTRLTVL.

This clone was seen a handful of times. The V and J genes are TRBV28 and TRBJ2-7, with D perhaps TRBD1 (6 bases). Germline CDR1 MDHEN, CDR2 SYDVKM. The germline V and J ends were trimmed by 2 bases and 7 bases, with 12 bases remaining between them. This CDR3 contains 13 residues. The CDR3 DNA sequence: TGTGCCAGCAGTTTAGAATGGGGGCGGGAGCAGTACTTC. This codes for CASSLEWGREQYF.

V is TRBV9 and J is TRBJ2-5; D is perhaps TRBD1 (6 bases). This CDR3 has 16 residues. The germline V and J ends were trimmed by 2 bases and 5 bases, with 19 bases remaining between them. CDR1 is SGDLS, CDR2 YYNGEE, per germline. CDR3 DNA: TGTGCCAGCAGCGTCATGGAGACAGGCCCCGGGGAGACCCAGTACTTC. Protein sequence: CASSVMETGPGETQYF.

This sequence joins TRBV4-3 and TRBJ2-6; 12 bases fit TRBD1. This CDR3 comprises 19 residues. V lost 7 bases and J lost 1; bases outside the gene matches: 11. CDR1 and CDR2 (germline): LGHNA, YSLEER. CDR3 loop: CASNDRGQGALSGANVLTF. Here the CDR3 DNA reads TGCGCCAGCAATGATAGGGGACAGGGGGCCCTATCTGGGGCCAACGTCCTGACTTTC.

The chain employs TRBV2 and TRBJ2-5; TRBD1 matches at 9 bases. The CDR3 contains 14 residues. After removal of 7 bases from V and 5 bases from J, the junction contained 8 bases not matched to a gene. Germline V CDR1 and CDR2: SNHLY, FYNNEI. CDR3: CASILFGTGETQYF. CDR3 in DNA: TGTGCCAGCATTCTTTTCGGGACAGGGGAGACCCAGTACTTC.

The chain has TRBV9 and TRBJ1-3, with 8 bases that match TRBD1. The germline gives CDR1 SGDLS, CDR2 YYNGEE. The CDR3 covers 17 residues. V shed 3 bases and J 2 bases; nucleotides not matched to a gene: 10. CDR3 nucleotide sequence: TGTGCCAGCAGCGCCCGAGGGGACAGGACGCCTGGAAACACCATATATTTT. It translates to CASSARGDRTPGNTIYF. Combining the CDR3 with reference TRBV9 and TRBJ1-3 gives the whole variable domain DSGVTQTPKHLITATGQRVTLRCSPRSGDLSVYWYQQSLDQGLQFLIQYYNGEERAKGNILERFSAQQFPDLHSELNLSSLELGDSALYFCASSARGDRTPGNTIYFGEGSWLTVV.

V gene TRBV2 combines with J gene TRBJ1-6; 7 nucleotides align to TRBD1. The CDR3 extends over 15 amino acids. V gave up 7 bases and J gave up 9 bases; unmatched junction bases: 12. Germline V gene sequence: CDR1 SNHLY, CDR2 FYNNEI. Here the CDR3 DNA reads TGTGCCAGCACCTCTACAGGGGCGCGGGGTTCACCCCTCCACTTT. Protein product: CASTSTGARGSPLHF.